A single T cell receptor (beta chain) is shown here with its context. This entry comes from a study of blood T cell repertoires in COVID-19. Study in general: Some COVID-19 samples were acute and others convalescent; all came from the United States, Italy and Spain. The cDNA or gDNA used as material had been derived from T cells, B-cell-depleted T cells, or PBMCs.

In the authors' methods: Counts of nucleated cells, estimated from reference gene primer amplification, were obtained. Sequencing used immunoSEQ multiplex PCR; TCRdb keeps in-frame clones, though not all of them. Clone size and the V and J calls come from that table; the DNA yielded D and trimming. The sample carries nearly 80,000 clones, roughly four fifths recorded once. The CDR3 runs to 13 residues. V was clipped by 6 bases and J by 4 bases; unmatched bases: 5. Germline values: CDR1 MNHEY, CDR2 SVGAGI. The clonotype originates from a woman in her 70s with acute or convalescent COVID-19. This chain connects TRBV6-5 to TRBJ1-2, with TRBD1 matching over 7 bases. Source material: peripheral blood. The CDR3 DNA reads TGTGCCAGCAGCGCCGGACAGGTCTATGGCTACACCTTC. Its translation is CASSAGQVYGYTF.